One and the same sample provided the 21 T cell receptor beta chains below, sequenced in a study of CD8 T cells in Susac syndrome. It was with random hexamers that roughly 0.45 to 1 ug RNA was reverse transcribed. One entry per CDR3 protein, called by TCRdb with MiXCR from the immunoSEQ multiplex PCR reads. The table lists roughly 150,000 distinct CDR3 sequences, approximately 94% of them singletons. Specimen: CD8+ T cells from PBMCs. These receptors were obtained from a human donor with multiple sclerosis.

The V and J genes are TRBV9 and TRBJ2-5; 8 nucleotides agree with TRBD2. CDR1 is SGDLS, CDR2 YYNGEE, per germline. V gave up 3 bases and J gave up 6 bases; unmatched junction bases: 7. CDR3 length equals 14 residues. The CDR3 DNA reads TGTGCCAGCAGCGGGGAGAGCGGGGGAAAGACCCAGTACTTC. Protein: CASSGESGGKTQYF.

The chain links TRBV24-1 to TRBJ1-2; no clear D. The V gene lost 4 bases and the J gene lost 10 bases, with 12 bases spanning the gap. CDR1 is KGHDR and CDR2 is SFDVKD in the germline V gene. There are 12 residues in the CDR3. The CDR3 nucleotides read TGTGCCACCAGTGACCTAGGACTACACTACACCTTC. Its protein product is CATSDLGLHYTF.

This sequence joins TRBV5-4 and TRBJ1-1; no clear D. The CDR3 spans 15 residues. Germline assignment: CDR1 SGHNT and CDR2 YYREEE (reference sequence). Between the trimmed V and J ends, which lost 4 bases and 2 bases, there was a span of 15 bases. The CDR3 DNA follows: TGTGCCAGCAGCCAAAAGAGGGCAGATAACACTGAAGCTTTCTTT. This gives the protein CASSQKRADNTEAFF.

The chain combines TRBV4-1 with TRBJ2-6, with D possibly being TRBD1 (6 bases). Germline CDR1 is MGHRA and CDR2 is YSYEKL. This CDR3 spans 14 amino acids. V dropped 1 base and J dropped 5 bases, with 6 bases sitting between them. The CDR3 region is CASSQGGRANVLTF. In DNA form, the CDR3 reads TGCGCCAGCAGCCAAGGGGGGCGGGCCAACGTCCTGACTTTC.

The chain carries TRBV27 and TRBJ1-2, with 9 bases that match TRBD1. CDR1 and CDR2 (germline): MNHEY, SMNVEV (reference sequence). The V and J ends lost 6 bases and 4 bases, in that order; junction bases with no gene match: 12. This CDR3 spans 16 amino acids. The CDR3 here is CASRTGTGFLGYGYTF. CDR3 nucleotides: TGTGCCAGCAGGACCGGGACAGGGTTTTTAGGCTATGGCTACACCTTC.

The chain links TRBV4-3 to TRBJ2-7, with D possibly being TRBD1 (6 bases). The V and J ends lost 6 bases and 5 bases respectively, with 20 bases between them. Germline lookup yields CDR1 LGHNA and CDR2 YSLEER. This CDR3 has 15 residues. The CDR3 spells CASSHATGPGNEQYF. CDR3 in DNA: TGCGCCAGCAGTCATGCGACAGGCCCGGGGAACGAGCAGTACTTC.

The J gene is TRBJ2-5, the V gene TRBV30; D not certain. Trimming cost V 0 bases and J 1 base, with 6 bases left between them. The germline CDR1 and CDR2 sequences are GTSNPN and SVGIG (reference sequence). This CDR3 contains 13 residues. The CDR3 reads CAWSVSVQETQYF. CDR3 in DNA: TGTGCCTGGAGTGTCAGCGTCCAAGAGACCCAGTACTTC.

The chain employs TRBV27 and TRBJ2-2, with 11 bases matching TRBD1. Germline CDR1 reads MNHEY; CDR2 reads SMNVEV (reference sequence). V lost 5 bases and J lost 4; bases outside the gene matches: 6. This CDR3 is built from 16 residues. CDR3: CASSTGTGGITGELFF. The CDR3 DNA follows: TGTGCCAGCAGTACAGGGACAGGGGGAATCACCGGGGAGCTGTTTTTT.

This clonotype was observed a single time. This chain's CDR3 is CASSTRGRGLDEQFF. In DNA, the CDR3 is TGTGCCAGCAGCACGCGGGGGCGCGGATTGGATGAGCAGTTCTTC. This chain links TRBV7-8 with TRBJ2-1, with a possible D match to TRBD2 (7 bases). Trimming removed 5 bases at V and 8 bases at J, with 19 bases between. The germline V gene has CDR1 SGHVS and CDR2 FQNEAQ. The CDR3 sequence is 15 residues long.

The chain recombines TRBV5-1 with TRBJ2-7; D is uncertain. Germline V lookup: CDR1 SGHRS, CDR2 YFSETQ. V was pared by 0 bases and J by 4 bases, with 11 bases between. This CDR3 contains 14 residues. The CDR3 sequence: CASSLGVSKYEQYF. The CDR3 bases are TGCGCCAGCAGCTTGGGGGTCTCGAAGTACGAGCAGTACTTC.

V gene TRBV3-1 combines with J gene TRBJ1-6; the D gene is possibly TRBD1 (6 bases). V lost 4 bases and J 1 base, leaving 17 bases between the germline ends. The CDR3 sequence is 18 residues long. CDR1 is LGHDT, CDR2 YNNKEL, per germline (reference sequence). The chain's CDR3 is CASSPEQTGLSYNSPLHF. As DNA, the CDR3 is TGTGCCAGCAGCCCTGAACAAACAGGGTTGTCCTATAATTCACCCCTCCACTTT.

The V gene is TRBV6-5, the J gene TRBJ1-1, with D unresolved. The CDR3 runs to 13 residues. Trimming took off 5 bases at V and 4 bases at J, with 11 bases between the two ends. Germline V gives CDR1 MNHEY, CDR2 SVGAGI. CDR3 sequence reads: CASSQDPGTEAFF. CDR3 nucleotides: TGTGCCAGCAGTCAGGACCCGGGCACTGAAGCTTTCTTT.

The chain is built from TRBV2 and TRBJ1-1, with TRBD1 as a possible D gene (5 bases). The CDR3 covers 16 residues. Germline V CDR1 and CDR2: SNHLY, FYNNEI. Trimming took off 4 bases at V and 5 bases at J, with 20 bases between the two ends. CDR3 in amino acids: CASSGYSDSGVTEAFF. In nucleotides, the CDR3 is TGTGCCAGCAGTGGATATTCCGACAGCGGGGTAACTGAAGCTTTCTTT.

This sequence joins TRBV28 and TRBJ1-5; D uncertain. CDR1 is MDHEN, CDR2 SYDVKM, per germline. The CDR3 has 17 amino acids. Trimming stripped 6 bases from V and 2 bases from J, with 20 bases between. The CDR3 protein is CASRQQFQMFGNQPQHF. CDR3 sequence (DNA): TGTGCCAGCAGACAGCAGTTTCAGATGTTTGGCAATCAGCCCCAGCATTTT.

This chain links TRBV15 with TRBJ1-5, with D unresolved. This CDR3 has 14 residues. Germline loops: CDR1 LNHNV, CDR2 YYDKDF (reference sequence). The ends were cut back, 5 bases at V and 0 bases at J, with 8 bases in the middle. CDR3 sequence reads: CATSPRGSNQPQHF. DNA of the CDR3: TGTGCCACCAGCCCCCGGGGTAGCAATCAGCCCCAGCATTTT.

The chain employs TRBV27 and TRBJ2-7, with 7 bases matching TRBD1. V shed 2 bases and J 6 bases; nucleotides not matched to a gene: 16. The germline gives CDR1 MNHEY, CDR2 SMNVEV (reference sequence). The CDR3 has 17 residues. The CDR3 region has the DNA TGTGCCAGCAGTTTAGGTAACAGGGGTGGCTCGGGTAGCGAGCAGTACTTC. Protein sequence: CASSLGNRGGSGSEQYF.

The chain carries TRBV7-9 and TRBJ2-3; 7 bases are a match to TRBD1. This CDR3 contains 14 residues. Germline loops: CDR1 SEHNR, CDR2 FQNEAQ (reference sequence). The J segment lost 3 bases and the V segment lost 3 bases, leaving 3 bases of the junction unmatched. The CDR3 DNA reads TGTGCCAGCAGCTTGGGACAGCGGACAGATACGCAGTATTTT. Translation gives CASSLGQRTDTQYF.

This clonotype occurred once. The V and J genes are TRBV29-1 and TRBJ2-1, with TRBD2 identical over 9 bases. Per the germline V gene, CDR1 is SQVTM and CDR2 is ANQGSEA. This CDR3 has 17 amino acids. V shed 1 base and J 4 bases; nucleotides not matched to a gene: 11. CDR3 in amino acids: CSVEGVSGGLHYNEQFF. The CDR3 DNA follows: TGCAGCGTTGAAGGTGTTAGCGGGGGACTCCATTACAATGAGCAGTTCTTC.

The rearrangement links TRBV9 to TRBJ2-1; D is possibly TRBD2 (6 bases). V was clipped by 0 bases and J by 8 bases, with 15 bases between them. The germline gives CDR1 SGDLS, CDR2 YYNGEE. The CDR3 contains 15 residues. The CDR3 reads CASSVVGDQRDEQFF. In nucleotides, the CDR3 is TGTGCCAGCAGCGTAGTAGGGGACCAGCGGGATGAGCAGTTCTTC. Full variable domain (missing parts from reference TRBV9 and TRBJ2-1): DSGVTQTPKHLITATGQRVTLRCSPRSGDLSVYWYQQSLDQGLQFLIQYYNGEERAKGNILERFSAQQFPDLHSELNLSSLELGDSALYFCASSVVGDQRDEQFFGPGTRLTVL.

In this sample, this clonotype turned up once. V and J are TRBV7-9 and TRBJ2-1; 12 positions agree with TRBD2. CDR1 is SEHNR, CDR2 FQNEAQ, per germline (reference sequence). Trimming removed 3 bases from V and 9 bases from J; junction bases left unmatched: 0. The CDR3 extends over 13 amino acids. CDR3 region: CASSLTSGGEQFF. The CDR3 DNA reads TGTGCCAGCAGCTTGACTAGCGGGGGTGAGCAGTTCTTC.

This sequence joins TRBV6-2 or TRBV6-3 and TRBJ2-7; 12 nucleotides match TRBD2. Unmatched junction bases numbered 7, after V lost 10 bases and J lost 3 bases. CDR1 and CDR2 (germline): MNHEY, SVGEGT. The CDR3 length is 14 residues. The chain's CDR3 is CATRTSGAYYEQYF. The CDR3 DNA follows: TGTGCCACCCGGACTAGCGGGGCTTACTACGAGCAGTACTTC.